Sequencing of this T cell receptor beta chain was carried out in a study of cytomegalovirus exposure and HLA in healthy donors. The study, taken as a whole, reports: Most CMV-associated TCR beta chains were later found to appear HLA-restricted. Most TCR sequences were seen very rarely across donors, but some public TCRs occurred in many.

This clone appeared a few times. Its target is unknown. This CDR3 has 15 residues. Germline trimming cut 6 bases from V and 0 bases from J; bases unmatched to any gene: 7. Per the germline V gene, CDR1 is LNHDA and CDR2 is SQIVND (reference sequence). Primers: 60 Vbeta forward and 13 Jbeta reverse. The data were produced by immunoSEQ multiplex PCR, yet TCRdb's version contains in-frame clones alone and is incomplete. This table holds over 100,000 clones, roughly 65% found once. The sequence was obtained from a man aged 35 to 55 in good health and CMV-seropositive. V gene TRBV19 combines with J gene TRBJ2-5, with TRBD1 matching over 7 bases. Input material: PBMCs. The CDR3: CASSPLDRDQETQYF. For the CDR3, the DNA is TGTGCCAGTAGCCCACTCGACAGGGACCAAGAGACCCAGTACTTC.